Each of the 25 T cell receptor beta chains below was sequenced from the same sample in a study of naive and memory T cell subsets. Findings of the study overall: Naive repertoires, especially CD8, held a few larger clonotypes, possibly memory cells re-expressing CD45RA.

Their antigen targets remain unknown. An equimolar mix of two oligonucleotides served as the beta constant-region primer for TRBC1 and TRBC2. Four rounds of PCR amplified the ligated cDNA using nested alpha and beta constant-region primers plus SP2. One entry per CDR3 protein, called by TCRdb with MiXCR from the UMI-ligation and nested PCR reads. Of under 150,000 distinct CDR3 sequences in the sample, approximately 21% were seen once. The sample consisted of naive CD8+ T cells from blood. Every receptor here comes from a human donor in good health.

The CDR3 sequence: CASGLKGQGVDEQFF. CDR3 bases: TGTGCTAGTGGTCTCAAGGGACAGGGGGTGGATGAGCAGTTCTTC. The rearrangement joins TRBV12-5 to TRBJ2-1; TRBD1 aligns across 11 bases. This CDR3 has 15 residues. After removal of 5 bases from V and 8 bases from J, the junction contained 8 bases not matched to a gene. The germline V gene has CDR1 LGHNT and CDR2 FRNRAP.

This rearrangement joins TRBV7-2 to TRBJ2-1; 13 bases are a match to TRBD2. Germline assignment: CDR1 SGHTA and CDR2 FQGNSA. The V segment lost 1 base and the J segment 1 base; nucleotides outside the gene matches: 7. The CDR3 covers 19 residues. CDR3 sequence reads: CASSLVGLAGVPSYNEQFF. The DNA for the CDR3 is TGTGCCAGCAGCTTAGTAGGACTAGCGGGAGTTCCTTCCTACAATGAGCAGTTCTTC. The variable domain in full, with the rest retrieved from reference TRBV7-2 and TRBJ2-1, is GAGVSQSPSNKVTEKGKDVELRCDPISGHTALYWYRQSLGQGLEFLIYFQGNSAPDKSGLPSDRFSAERTGGSVSTLTIQRTQQEDSAVYLCASSLVGLAGVPSYNEQFFGPGTRLTVL.

V is TRBV27 and J is TRBJ1-1; D ambiguous. CDR1 is MNHEY, CDR2 SMNVEV, per germline (reference sequence). Trimming took 1 base from V and 2 from J, leaving 8 bases between them. There are 14 residues in the CDR3. CDR3 sequence reads: CASSLFGGNTEAFF. The DNA for the CDR3 is TGTGCCAGCAGTTTATTCGGCGGAAACACTGAAGCTTTCTTT.

In this sample, this clonotype turned up a few times. The CDR3 here is CASSLAPSNQPQHF. In DNA form, the CDR3 reads TGTGCCAGCAGCTTAGCACCGAGCAATCAGCCCCAGCATTTT. V is TRBV7-9 and J is TRBJ1-5; D is undetermined. CDR3 size: 14 residues. V was pared by 0 bases and J by 1 base, with 4 bases between. Germline CDR1 reads SEHNR; CDR2 reads FQNEAQ (reference sequence). The full variable domain, in which reference TRBV7-9 and TRBJ1-5 provide the parts outside the CDR3, is DTGVSQNPRHKITKRGQNVTFRCDPISEHNRLYWYRQTLGQGPEFLTYFQNEAQLEKSRLLSDRFSAERPKGSFSTLEIQRTEQGDSAMYLCASSLAPSNQPQHFGDGTRLSIL.

This clonotype has a handful of counts. The rearrangement joins TRBV5-4 to TRBJ2-7; no definite D call. CDR3 length: 13 residues. V was cut by 4 bases and J by 0 bases, with 8 bases left in between. Germline loops: CDR1 SGHNT, CDR2 YYREEE (reference sequence). This CDR3 is CASSPSSSYEQYF. CDR3 nucleotides: TGTGCCAGCAGCCCGTCTAGCTCCTACGAGCAGTACTTC.

This clonotype showed up just a few times. The genes are TRBV11-2 and TRBJ2-7; D unresolved. This CDR3 region has 13 residues. Germline assignment: CDR1 SGHAT and CDR2 FQNNGV. V was trimmed by 5 bases and J by 2 bases, leaving 10 bases between them. This chain's CDR3 is CASSPASAYEQYF. Written as DNA, the CDR3 is TGTGCCAGCAGCCCGGCCTCAGCCTACGAGCAGTACTTC.

This clonotype was recorded a few times. V gene TRBV29-1 combines with J gene TRBJ1-2, with D possibly matching TRBD1 (5 bases). Germline CDR1 and CDR2: SQVTM and ANQGSEA. Deletions cut 6 bases from V and 4 bases from J, with 15 bases between. CDR3 length: 13 amino acids. Here the CDR3 DNA reads TGCAGCGTCCGTGCCTTTAGGGGCTATGGCTACACCTTC. Translation gives CSVRAFRGYGYTF.

This clonotype was seen only a few times. V gene TRBV28 combines with J gene TRBJ1-1; a weak D match, TRBD1 (5 bases). The V and J ends lost 8 bases and 4 bases respectively, with 17 bases between them. This CDR3 contains 14 residues. Germline CDR1 reads MDHEN; CDR2 reads SYDVKM. The CDR3 sequence: CASHQGLVGTEAFF. DNA for the CDR3: TGTGCCAGCCACCAGGGTCTCGTGGGCACTGAAGCTTTCTTT. Looking up the rest from reference TRBV28 and TRBJ1-1 gives the full variable domain: DVKVTQSSRYLVKRTGEKVFLECVQDMDHENMFWYRQDPGLGLRLIYFSYDVKMKEKGDIPEGYSVSREKKERFSLILESASTNQTSMYLCASHQGLVGTEAFFGQGTRLTVV.

This clonotype has a handful of counts. The gene calls are TRBV20-1 and TRBJ2-5; D might be TRBD1 or TRBD2, each matching 6 bases. The germline CDR1 and CDR2 sequences are DFQATT and SNEGSKA (reference sequence). The CDR3 length is 14 residues. Trimming took off 4 bases at V and 5 bases at J, with 17 bases between the two ends. In DNA, the CDR3 is TGCAGTGCTATCCCTCCGGGGGCAGGGGAGACCCAGTACTTC. It encodes CSAIPPGAGETQYF.

This chain uses TRBV28 with TRBJ1-5; 7 nucleotides agree with TRBD1. Germline CDR1 and CDR2: MDHEN and SYDVKM. The CDR3 has 16 residues. Germline trimming cut 5 bases from V and 4 bases from J; bases unmatched to any gene: 11. For the CDR3, the DNA is TGTGCCAGCAGTCTGGGAGGAGGGGGCGGTAATCAGCCCCAGCATTTT. Translation gives CASSLGGGGGNQPQHF.

The V gene is TRBV28, the J gene TRBJ2-1; 8 nucleotides agree with TRBD2. There are 14 residues in the CDR3. J gave up 10 bases and V 2 bases, and 7 bases lay outside the gene matches. The V gene's germline CDR1 is MDHEN and CDR2 SYDVKM. Here the CDR3 reads CASSLREGPGEQFF. Here the CDR3 DNA reads TGTGCCAGCAGTTTACGGGAGGGCCCCGGGGAGCAGTTCTTC.

This clonotype appeared a few times. The chain has TRBV19 and TRBJ1-1; D is possibly TRBD1 (6 bases). Trimming took 11 bases from V and 4 from J, leaving 17 bases between them. This CDR3 spans 13 amino acids. Germline V gene data show CDR1 as LNHDA and CDR2 as SQIVND (reference sequence). The CDR3 loop reads CASREGVGTEAFF. Written as DNA, the CDR3 is TGTGCCTCAAGGGAGGGGGTGGGCACTGAAGCTTTCTTT.

The chain joins TRBV12-3 or TRBV12-4 to TRBJ1-2; tentative D call: TRBD1 (5 bases). The CDR3 length is 13 residues. V dropped 3 bases and J dropped 2 bases, with 7 bases sitting between them. CDR3 bases: TGTGCCAGCAGTTTTGCAGGGAACTATGGCTACACCTTC. Its protein product is CASSFAGNYGYTF.

This clonotype was detected only once. The genes are TRBV12-3 or TRBV12-4 and TRBJ1-1, with 7 bases aligning to TRBD1. The CDR3 runs to 14 residues. Germline trimming cut 6 bases from V and 1 base from J; bases unmatched to any gene: 5. CDR3 residues: CASRDGQENTEAFF. The CDR3, as DNA: TGTGCCAGCAGGGACGGACAGGAGAACACTGAAGCTTTCTTT.

There are a few counts of this clonotype. The V and J genes are TRBV6-2 or TRBV6-3 and TRBJ2-7; possibly TRBD1 for D (5 bases). Per the germline V gene, CDR1 is MNHEY and CDR2 is SVGEGT. The CDR3 length is 14 residues. V dropped 5 bases and J dropped 3 bases, with 14 bases sitting between them. The CDR3, as DNA: TGTGCCAGCAGTAGCAGGGTTTCTGGCTACGAGCAGTACTTC. It codes for CASSSRVSGYEQYF.

V usage is TRBV7-9 and J usage is TRBJ2-2; D is possibly TRBD2 (6 bases). The V and J ends lost 3 bases and 5 bases respectively, with 16 bases between them. This CDR3 has 16 residues. The germline V gene has CDR1 SEHNR and CDR2 FQNEAQ (reference sequence). CDR3 coding DNA: TGTGCCAGCAGCTTCCCCAGGGTGGAGGGGACCGGGGAGCTGTTTTTT. Its translation is CASSFPRVEGTGELFF.

J is TRBJ1-3 and V is TRBV7-2; 9 nucleotides align to TRBD1. With V trimmed by 4 bases and J by 3 bases, 7 bases remained unmatched. The CDR3 is 16 amino acids. Germline-derived CDR1 and CDR2 are SGHTA and FQGNSA. For the CDR3, the DNA is TGTGCCAGCAGCTCCTCATACAGGGGGCTTGGAAACACCATATATTTT. It encodes CASSSSYRGLGNTIYF.

CDR3 DNA sequence: TGCAGCGTTGAAGTACAGGCGGCTTACGAGCAGTACTTC. Protein product: CSVEVQAAYEQYF. The chain employs TRBV29-1 and TRBJ2-7, with D possibly matching TRBD1 (5 bases). Trimming took off 1 base at V and 4 bases at J, with 11 bases between the two ends. In germline, CDR1 is SQVTM, CDR2 ANQGSEA. The CDR3 runs 13 residues.

The genes are TRBV28 and TRBJ2-1; 8 nucleotides align to TRBD2. CDR1 MDHEN and CDR2 SYDVKM come from the germline V gene. CDR3 length: 16 amino acids. The V and J ends lost 2 bases and 4 bases, in that order; junction bases with no gene match: 7. In nucleotides, the CDR3 is TGTGCCAGCAGTTTACCACTAGCGGTCGATTACAATGAGCAGTTCTTC. This encodes CASSLPLAVDYNEQFF.

This clonotype was recorded only once. J is TRBJ2-1 and V is TRBV28, with 14 bases aligning to TRBD2. This CDR3 contains 22 residues. Germline trimming cut 1 base from V and 2 bases from J; bases unmatched to any gene: 16. Germline values: CDR1 MDHEN, CDR2 SYDVKM. CDR3 sequence (DNA): TGTGCCAGCAGTTTATATGGAATGCCGGGACTAGCGGGAGACCGAGCCTACAATGAGCAGTTCTTC. Residues: CASSLYGMPGLAGDRAYNEQFF.

The chain joins TRBV7-9 to TRBJ2-1; perhaps TRBD2 as D (7 bases). The CDR3 extends over 13 amino acids. V shed 5 bases and J shed 9 bases, with 14 bases lying between them. Per germline, CDR1 SEHNR and CDR2 FQNEAQ (reference sequence). The CDR3 DNA follows: TGTGCCAGCAGCCAAGGGGGGGTCGGTGAGCAGTTCTTC. Amino acid sequence: CASSQGGVGEQFF.

The chain joins TRBV24-1 to TRBJ2-1; D possibly uses TRBD1 or TRBD2 (5 bases each). CDR1 is KGHDR, CDR2 SFDVKD, per germline. V lost 1 base and J 16 bases, leaving 13 bases between the germline ends. The CDR3 spans 12 residues. For the CDR3, the DNA is TGTGCCACCAGTGATTTATGGGGACCCCCCTTCTTC. Amino acids: CATSDLWGPPFF.

The chain uses TRBV29-1 and TRBJ2-7; the match to TRBD2 covers 7 bases. Per germline, CDR1 SQVTM and CDR2 ANQGSEA. The CDR3 has 13 residues. V dropped 2 bases and J dropped 2; count of bases not matched to a gene: 3. The CDR3 nucleotides read TGCAGCGTTGAACTAGCGGTAACCTACGAGCAGTACTTC. Protein: CSVELAVTYEQYF.

There are many counts of this clonotype. The chain uses TRBV2 and TRBJ1-5; D ambiguous. With 7 bases removed from V and 6 bases from J, the gap between germline ends came to 13 bases. The germline V gene has CDR1 SNHLY and CDR2 FYNNEI. CDR3 size: 13 residues. The CDR3 loop reads CASKQPEGQPQHF. The CDR3 nucleotides read TGTGCCAGCAAACAACCAGAAGGTCAGCCCCAGCATTTT.

This clonotype was detected only a few times. The chain uses TRBV6-5 and TRBJ1-5; no clear D gene. The germline V gene has CDR1 MNHEY and CDR2 SVGAGI. V lost 8 bases and J 6 bases, leaving 17 bases between the germline ends. The CDR3 loop spans 14 amino acids. This CDR3 is CASGEGTGVQPQHF. The CDR3 bases are TGTGCCAGCGGCGAGGGCACTGGCGTTCAGCCCCAGCATTTT.